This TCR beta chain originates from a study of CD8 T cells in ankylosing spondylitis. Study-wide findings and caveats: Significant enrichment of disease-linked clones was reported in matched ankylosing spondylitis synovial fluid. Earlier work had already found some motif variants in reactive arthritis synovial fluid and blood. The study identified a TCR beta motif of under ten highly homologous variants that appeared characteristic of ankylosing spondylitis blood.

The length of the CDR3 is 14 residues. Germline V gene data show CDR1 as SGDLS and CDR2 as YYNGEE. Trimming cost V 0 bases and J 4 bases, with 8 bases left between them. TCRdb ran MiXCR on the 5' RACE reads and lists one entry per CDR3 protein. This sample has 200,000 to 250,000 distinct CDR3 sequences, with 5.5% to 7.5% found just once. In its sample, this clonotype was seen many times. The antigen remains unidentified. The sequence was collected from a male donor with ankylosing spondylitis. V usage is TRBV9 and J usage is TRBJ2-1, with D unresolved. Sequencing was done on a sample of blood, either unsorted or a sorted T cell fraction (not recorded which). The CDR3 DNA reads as TGTGCCAGCAGCGTAGGAGGTGGTTACAATGAGCAGTTCTTC. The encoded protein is CASSVGGGYNEQFF.